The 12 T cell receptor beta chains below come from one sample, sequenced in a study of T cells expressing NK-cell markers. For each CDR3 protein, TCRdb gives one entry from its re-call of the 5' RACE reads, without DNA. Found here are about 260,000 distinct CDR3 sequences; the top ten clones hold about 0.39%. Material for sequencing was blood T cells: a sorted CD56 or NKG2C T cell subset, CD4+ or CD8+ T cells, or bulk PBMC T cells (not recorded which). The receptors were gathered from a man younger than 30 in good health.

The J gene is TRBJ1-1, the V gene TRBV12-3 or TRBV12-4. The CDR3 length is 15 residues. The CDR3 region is CASRRGRTTNTEAFF.

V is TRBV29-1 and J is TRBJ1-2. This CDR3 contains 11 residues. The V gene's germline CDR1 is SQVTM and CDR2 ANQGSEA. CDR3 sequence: CSVGRAGGYTF.

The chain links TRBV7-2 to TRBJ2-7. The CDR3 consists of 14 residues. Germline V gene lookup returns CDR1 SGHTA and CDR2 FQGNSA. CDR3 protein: CASSLDRDTYEQYF.

This chain's CDR3 is CATSETGTNTDTQYF. This rearrangement joins TRBV24-1 to TRBJ2-3; the TCRdb call, TRBD1, lacks DNA for checking. In germline, CDR1 is KGHDR, CDR2 SFDVKD. The CDR3 length is 15 residues.

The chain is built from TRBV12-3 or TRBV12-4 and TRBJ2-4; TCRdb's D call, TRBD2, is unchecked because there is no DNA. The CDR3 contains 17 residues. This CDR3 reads CASSQPPGQAAKNIQYF.

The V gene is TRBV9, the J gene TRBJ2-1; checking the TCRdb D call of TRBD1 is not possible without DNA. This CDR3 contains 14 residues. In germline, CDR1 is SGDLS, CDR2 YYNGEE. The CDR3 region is CASSLRDINNEQFF.

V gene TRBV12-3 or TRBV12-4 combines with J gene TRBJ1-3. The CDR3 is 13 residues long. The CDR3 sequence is CASSSASGNTIYF.

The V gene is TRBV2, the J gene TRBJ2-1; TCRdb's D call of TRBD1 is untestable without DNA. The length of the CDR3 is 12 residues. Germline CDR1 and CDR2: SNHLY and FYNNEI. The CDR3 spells CASSEGAGGLLF.

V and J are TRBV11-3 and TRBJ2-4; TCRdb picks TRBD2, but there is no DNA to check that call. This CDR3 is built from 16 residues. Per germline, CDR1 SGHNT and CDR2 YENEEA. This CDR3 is CASSSQTSGRFRIQYF.

The CDR3: CASSFGDRGQETQYF. The chain employs TRBV6-1 and TRBJ2-5; without DNA, the TCRdb call of TRBD1 cannot be checked. CDR1 and CDR2 from the germline V gene are MNHNS and SASEGT. The CDR3 sequence is 15 residues long.

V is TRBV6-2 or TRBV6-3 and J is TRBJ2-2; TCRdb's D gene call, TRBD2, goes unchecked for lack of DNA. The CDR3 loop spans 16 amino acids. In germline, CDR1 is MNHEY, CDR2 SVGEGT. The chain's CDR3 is CASSHSDGPNTGELFF.

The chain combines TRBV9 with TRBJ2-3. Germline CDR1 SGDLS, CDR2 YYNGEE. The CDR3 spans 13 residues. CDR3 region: CASSVEVTDTQYF.